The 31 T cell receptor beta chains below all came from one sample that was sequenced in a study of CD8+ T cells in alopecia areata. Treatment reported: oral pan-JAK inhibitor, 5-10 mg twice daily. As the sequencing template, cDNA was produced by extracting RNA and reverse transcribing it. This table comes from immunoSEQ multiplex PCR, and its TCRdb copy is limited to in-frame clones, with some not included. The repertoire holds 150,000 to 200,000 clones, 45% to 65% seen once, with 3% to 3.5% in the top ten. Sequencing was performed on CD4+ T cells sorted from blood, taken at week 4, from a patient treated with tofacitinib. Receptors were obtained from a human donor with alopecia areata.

CDR3 sequence: CASSQGGQDYGYTF. In DNA, the CDR3 is TGTGCCAGCAGCCAAGGGGGTCAGGACTATGGCTACACCTTC. V gene TRBV14 combines with J gene TRBJ1-2, with D hard to call. This CDR3 contains 14 residues. Germline V gene sequence: CDR1 SGHDN, CDR2 FVKESK. V was cut by 1 base and J by 3 bases, with 9 bases left in between.

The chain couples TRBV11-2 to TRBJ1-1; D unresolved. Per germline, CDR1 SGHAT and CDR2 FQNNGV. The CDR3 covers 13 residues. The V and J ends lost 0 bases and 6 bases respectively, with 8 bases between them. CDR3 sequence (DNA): TGTGCCAGCAGCTTAGATCTACTCGCTGAAGCTTTCTTT. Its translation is CASSLDLLAEAFF.

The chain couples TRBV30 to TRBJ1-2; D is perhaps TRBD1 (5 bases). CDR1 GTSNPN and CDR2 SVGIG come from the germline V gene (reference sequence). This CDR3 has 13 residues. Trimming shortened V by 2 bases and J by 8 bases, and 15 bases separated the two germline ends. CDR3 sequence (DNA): TGTGCCTGGAGTCCCGGGGCACTGGAAGGCTACACCTTC. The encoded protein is CAWSPGALEGYTF.

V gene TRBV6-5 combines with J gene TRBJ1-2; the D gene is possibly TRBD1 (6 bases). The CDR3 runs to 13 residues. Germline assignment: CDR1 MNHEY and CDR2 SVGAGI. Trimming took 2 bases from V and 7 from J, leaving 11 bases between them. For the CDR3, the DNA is TGTGCCAGCAGTTACGCTCGGACAGTTGGCTACACCTTC. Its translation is CASSYARTVGYTF.

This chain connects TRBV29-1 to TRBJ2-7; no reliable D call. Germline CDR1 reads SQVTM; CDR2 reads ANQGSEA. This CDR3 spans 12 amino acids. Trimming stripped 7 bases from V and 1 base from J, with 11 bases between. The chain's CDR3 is CSALTGSYEQYF. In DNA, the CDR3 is TGCAGCGCCCTTACCGGGTCCTACGAGCAGTACTTC.

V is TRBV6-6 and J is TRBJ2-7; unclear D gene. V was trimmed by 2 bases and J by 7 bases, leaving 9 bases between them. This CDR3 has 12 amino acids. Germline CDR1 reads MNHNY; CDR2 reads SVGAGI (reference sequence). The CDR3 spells CASSYRVFEQYF. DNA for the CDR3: TGTGCCAGCAGTTACAGGGTTTTTGAGCAGTACTTC.

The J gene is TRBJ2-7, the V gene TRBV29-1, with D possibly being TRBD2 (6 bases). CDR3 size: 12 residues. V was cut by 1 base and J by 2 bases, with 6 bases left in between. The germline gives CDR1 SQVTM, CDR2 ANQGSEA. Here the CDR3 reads CSVEAGAYEQYF. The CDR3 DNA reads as TGCAGCGTTGAAGCGGGGGCCTACGAGCAGTACTTC.

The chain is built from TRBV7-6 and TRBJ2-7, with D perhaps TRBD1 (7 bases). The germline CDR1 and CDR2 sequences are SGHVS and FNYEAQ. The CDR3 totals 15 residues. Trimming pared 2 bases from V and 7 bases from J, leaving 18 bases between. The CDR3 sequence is CASSLKPSPGGEQYF. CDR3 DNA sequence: TGTGCCAGCAGCTTAAAGCCCTCACCAGGGGGGGAGCAGTACTTC. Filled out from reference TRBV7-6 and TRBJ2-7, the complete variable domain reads GAGVSQSPRYKVTKRGQDVALRCDPISGHVSLYWYRQALGQGPEFLTYFNYEAQQDKSGLPNDRFSAERPEGSISTLTIQRTEQRDSAMYRCASSLKPSPGGEQYFGPGTRLTVT.

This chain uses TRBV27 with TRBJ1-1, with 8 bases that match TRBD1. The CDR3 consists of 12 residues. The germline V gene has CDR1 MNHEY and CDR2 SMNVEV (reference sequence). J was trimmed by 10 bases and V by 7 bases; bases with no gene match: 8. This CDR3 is CASKDRVDSAFF. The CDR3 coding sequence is TGTGCCAGCAAGGACAGGGTCGATTCAGCTTTCTTT.

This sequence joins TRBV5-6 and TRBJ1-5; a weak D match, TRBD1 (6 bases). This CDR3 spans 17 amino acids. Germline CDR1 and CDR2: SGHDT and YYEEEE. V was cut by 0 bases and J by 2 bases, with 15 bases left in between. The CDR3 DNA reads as TGTGCCAGCAGCTTGGCCCGGGGGGGCTGGCGCAATCAGCCCCAGCATTTT. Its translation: CASSLARGGWRNQPQHF.

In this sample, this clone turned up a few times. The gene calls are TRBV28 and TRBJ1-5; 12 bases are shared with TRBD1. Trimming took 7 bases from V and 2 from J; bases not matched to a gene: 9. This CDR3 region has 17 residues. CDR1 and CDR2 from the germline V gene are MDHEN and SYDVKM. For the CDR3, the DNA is TGTGCCAGCAATACCGGGACAGGGGGCGTAGGCAATCAGCCCCAGCATTTT. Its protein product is CASNTGTGGVGNQPQHF.

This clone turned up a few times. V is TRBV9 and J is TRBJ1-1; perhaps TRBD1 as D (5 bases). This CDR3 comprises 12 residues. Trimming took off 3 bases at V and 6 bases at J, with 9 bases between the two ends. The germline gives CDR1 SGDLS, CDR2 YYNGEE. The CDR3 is CASSALTAEAFF. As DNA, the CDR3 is TGTGCCAGCAGCGCCCTGACAGCTGAAGCTTTCTTT.

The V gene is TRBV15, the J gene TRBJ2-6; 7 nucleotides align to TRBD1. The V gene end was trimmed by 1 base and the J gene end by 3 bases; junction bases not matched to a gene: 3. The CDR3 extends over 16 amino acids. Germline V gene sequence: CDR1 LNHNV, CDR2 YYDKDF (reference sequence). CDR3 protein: CATSRGQGGGANVLTF. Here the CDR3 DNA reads TGTGCCACCAGCAGAGGACAGGGTGGTGGGGCCAACGTCCTGACTTTC.

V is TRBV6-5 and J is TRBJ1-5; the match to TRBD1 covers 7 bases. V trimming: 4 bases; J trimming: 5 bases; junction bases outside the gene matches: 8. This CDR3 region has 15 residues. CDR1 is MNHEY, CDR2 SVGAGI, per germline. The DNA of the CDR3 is TGTGCCAGCAGTTCCGGGACAGTAGTGGATCAGCCCCAGCATTTT. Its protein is CASSSGTVVDQPQHF.

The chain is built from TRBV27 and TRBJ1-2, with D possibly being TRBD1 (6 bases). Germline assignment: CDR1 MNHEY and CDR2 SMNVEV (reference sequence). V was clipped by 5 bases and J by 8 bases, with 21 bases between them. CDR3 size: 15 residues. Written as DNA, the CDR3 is TGTGCCAGCAGTCCAACAGGGATTGGCGATGGGGGCTACACCTTC. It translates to CASSPTGIGDGGYTF.

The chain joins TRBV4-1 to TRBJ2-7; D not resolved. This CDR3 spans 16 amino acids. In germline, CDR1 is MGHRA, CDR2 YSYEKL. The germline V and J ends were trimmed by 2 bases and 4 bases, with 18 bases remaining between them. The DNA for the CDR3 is TGCGCCAGCAGCCAACCTACTCAGGCATCCTTATACGAGCAGTACTTC. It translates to CASSQPTQASLYEQYF.

CDR3 DNA sequence: TGTGCCAGCAGCTTGACTTGGGACAGCAATTCACCCCTCCACTTT. Translating gives CASSLTWDSNSPLHF. J is TRBJ1-6 and V is TRBV7-9, with TRBD1 matching over 7 bases. CDR1 SEHNR and CDR2 FQNEAQ come from the germline V gene (reference sequence). The CDR3 is made up of 15 amino acids. The V segment lost 3 bases and the J segment 7 bases; nucleotides outside the gene matches: 6.

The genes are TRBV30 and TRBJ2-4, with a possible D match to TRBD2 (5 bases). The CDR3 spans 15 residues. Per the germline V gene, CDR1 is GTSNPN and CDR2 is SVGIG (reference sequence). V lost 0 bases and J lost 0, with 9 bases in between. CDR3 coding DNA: TGTGCCTGGAGTGTCGGAGGATTAGCCAAAAACATTCAGTACTTC. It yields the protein CAWSVGGLAKNIQYF.

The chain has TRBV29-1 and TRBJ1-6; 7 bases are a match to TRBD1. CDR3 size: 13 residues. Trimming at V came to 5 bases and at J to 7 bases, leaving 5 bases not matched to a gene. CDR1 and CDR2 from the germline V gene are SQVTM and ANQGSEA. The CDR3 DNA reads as TGCAGCGTTTCGGGACAGCCGAATTCACCCCTCCACTTT. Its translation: CSVSGQPNSPLHF.

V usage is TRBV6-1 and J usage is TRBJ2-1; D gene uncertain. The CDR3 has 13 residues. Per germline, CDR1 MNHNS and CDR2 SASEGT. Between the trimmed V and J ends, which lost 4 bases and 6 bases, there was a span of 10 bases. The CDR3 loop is CASSAQTFNEQFF. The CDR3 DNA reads TGTGCCAGCAGTGCCCAGACTTTCAATGAGCAGTTCTTC.

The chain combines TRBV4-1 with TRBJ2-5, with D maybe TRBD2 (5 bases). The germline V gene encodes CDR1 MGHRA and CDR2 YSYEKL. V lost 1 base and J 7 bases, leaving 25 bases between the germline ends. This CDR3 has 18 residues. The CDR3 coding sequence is TGCGCCAGCAGCCAAGGGCCATGGACGGAGAGCGGAAGAGGGACCCAGTACTTC. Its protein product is CASSQGPWTESGRGTQYF.

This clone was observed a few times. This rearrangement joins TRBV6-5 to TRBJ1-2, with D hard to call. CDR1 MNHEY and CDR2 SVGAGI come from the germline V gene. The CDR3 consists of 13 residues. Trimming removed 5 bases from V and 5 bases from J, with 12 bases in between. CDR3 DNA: TGTGCCAGCAGTGCCGGGAGGGTGTATGGCTACACCTTC. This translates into CASSAGRVYGYTF.

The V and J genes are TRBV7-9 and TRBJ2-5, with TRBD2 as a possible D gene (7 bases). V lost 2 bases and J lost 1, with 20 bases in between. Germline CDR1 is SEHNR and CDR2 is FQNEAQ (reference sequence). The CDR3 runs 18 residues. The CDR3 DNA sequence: TGTGCCAGCAGCTTACGTGGCGGGGGCCACCTAGCCCAAGAGACCCAGTACTTC. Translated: CASSLRGGGHLAQETQYF.

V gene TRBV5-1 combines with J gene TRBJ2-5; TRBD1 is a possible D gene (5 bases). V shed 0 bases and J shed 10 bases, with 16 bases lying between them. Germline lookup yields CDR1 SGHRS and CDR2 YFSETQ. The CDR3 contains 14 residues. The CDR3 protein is CASSLAVGVTFQYF. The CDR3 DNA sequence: TGCGCCAGCAGCTTGGCGGTAGGGGTGACATTCCAGTACTTC.

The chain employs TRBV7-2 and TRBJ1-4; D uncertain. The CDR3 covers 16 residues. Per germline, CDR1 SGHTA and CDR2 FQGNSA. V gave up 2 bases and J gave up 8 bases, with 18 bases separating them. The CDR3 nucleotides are TGTGCCAGCAGCTTACAGGCCGGCCTCTTGGAGGAAAAACTGTTTTTT. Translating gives CASSLQAGLLEEKLFF.

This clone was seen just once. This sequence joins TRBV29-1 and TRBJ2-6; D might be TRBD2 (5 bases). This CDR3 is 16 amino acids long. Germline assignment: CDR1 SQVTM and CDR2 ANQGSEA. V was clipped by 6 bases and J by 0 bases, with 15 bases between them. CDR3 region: CSVAGRISSGANVLTF. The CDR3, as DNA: TGCAGCGTCGCGGGCAGAATTAGCTCTGGGGCCAACGTCCTGACTTTC.

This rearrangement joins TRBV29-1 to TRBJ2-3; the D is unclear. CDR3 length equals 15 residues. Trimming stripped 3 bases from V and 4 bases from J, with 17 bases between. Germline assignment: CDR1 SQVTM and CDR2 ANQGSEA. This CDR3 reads CSVDAQISRADTQYF. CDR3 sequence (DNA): TGCAGCGTTGACGCCCAGATCAGCCGCGCAGATACGCAGTATTTT.

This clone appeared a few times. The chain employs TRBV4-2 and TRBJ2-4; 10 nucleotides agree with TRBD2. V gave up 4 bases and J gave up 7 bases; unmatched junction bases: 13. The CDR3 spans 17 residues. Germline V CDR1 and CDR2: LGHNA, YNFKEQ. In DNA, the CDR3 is TGTGCCAGCAGCCCCTCCCGGACTAGCGGACGTCTTAACATTCAGTACTTC. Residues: CASSPSRTSGRLNIQYF.

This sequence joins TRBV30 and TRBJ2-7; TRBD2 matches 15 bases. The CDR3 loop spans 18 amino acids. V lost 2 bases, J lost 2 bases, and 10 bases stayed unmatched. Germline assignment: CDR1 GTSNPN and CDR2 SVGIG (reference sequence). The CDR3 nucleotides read TGTGCCTGGAGTAAACTGGGACTAGCGGGGGGCCCAACCTACGAGCAGTACTTC. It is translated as CAWSKLGLAGGPTYEQYF.

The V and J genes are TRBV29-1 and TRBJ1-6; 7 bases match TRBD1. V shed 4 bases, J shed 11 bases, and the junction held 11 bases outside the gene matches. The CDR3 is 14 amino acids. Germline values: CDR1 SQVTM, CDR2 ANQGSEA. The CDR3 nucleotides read TGCAGCGTTGCCCCGATGACAGGGAGTACACCCCTCCACTTT. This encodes CSVAPMTGSTPLHF.

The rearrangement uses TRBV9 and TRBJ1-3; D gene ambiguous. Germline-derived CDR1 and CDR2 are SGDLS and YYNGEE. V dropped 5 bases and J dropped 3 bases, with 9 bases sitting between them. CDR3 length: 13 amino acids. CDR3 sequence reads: CASRAGSGNTIYF. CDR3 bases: TGTGCCAGCAGAGCGGGCAGTGGAAACACCATATATTTT.